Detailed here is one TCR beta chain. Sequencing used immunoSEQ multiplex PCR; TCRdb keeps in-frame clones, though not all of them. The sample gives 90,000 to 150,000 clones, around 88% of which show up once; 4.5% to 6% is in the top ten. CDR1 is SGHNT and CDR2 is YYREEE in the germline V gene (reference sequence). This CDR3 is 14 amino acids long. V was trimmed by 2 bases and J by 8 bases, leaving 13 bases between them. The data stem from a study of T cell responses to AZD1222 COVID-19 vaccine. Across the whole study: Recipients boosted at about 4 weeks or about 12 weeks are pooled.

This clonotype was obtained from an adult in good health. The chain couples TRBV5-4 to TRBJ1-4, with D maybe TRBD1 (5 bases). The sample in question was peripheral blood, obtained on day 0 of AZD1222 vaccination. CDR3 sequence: CASSFGPSGEKLFF. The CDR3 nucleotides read TGTGCCAGCAGCTTTGGTCCCTCAGGGGAAAAACTGTTTTTT.